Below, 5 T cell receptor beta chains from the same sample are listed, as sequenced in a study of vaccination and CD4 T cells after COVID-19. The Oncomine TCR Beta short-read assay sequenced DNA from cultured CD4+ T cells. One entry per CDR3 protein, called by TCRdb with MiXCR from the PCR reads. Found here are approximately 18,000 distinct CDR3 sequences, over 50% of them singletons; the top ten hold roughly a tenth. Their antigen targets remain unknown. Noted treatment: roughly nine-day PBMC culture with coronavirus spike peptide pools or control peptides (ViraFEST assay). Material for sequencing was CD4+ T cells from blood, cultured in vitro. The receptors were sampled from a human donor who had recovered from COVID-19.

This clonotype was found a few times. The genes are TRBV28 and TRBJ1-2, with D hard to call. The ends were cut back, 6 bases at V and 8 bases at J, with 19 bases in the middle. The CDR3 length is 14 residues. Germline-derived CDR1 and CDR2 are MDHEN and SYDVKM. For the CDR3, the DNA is TGTGCCAGCAGCCCCGCCATCCCCCCGGGGGGCTACACCTTC. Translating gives CASSPAIPPGGYTF.

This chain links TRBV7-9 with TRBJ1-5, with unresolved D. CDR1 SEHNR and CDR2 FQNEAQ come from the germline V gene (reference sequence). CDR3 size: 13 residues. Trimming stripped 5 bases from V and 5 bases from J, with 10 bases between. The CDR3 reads CASSRRRDQPQHF. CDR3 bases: TGTGCCAGCAGCCGACGACGGGATCAGCCCCAGCATTTT.

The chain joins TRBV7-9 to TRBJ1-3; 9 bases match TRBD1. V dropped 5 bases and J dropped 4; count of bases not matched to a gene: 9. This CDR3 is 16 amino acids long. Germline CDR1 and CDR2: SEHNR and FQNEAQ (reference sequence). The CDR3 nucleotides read TGTGCCAGCAGCGCGGACAGGGGTGCGGGGGGAAACACCATATATTTT. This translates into CASSADRGAGGNTIYF.

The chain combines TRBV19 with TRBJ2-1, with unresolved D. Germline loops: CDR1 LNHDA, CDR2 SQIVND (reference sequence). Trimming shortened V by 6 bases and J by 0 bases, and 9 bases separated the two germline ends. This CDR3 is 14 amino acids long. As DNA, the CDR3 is TGTGCCAGTAGGGGCGGTAGCTCCTACAATGAGCAGTTCTTC. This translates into CASRGGSSYNEQFF.

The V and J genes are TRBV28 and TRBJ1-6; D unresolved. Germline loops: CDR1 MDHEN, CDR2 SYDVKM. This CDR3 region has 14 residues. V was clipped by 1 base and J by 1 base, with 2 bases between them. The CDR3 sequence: CASSLLSYNSPLHF. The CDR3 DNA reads TGTGCCAGCAGTTTATTGTCCTATAATTCACCCCTCCACTTT. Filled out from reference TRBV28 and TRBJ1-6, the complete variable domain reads DVKVTQSSRYLVKRTGEKVFLECVQDMDHENMFWYRQDPGLGLRLIYFSYDVKMKEKGDIPEGYSVSREKKERFSLILESASTNQTSMYLCASSLLSYNSPLHFGNGTRLTVT.